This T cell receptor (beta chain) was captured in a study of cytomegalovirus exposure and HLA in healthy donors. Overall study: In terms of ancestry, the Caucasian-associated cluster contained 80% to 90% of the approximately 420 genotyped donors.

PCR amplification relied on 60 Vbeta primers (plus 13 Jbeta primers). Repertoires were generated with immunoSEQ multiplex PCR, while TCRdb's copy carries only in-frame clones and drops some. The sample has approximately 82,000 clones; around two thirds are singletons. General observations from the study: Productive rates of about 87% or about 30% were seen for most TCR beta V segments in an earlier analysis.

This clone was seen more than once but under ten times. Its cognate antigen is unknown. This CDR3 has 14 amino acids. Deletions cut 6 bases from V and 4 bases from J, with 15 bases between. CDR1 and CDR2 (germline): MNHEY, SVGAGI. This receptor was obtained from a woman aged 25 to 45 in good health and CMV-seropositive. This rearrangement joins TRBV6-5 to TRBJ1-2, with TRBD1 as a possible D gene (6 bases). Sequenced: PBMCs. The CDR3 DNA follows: TGTGCCAGCAGGCCCGGACAGAGTCCCTATGGCTACACCTTC. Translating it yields CASRPGQSPYGYTF.